A single sample is the source of the 23 T cell receptor beta chains below, sequenced in a study of shared clonotypes between healthy human individuals. Here immunoSEQ multiplex PCR was the method, and the copy in TCRdb shows in-frame clones only, minus some. Counted here are roughly 1,600,000 clones, roughly 98.5% occurring once; the ten biggest clones make up 0.36%. Sequencing was done on a sample of naive CD4+ T cells sorted from blood. Noted subset: CD45RA+ positively selected. These receptors came from a man aged 25-40 years in good health.

V and J are TRBV6-1 and TRBJ2-3; a weak D match, TRBD1 (5 bases). V lost 1 base to trimming and J lost 1 base, with 9 bases between them. This CDR3 has 15 residues. Germline CDR1 is MNHNS and CDR2 is SASEGT. The CDR3 bases are TGTGCCAGCAGTGAAGATTCAGGGCGCACAGATACGCAGTATTTT. This sequence encodes CASSEDSGRTDTQYF.

The chain has TRBV9 and TRBJ2-1, with D perhaps TRBD1 (5 bases). The CDR3 covers 14 residues. Germline assignment: CDR1 SGDLS and CDR2 YYNGEE. V was clipped by 0 bases and J by 6 bases, with 10 bases between them. CDR3 sequence: CASSVGGVINEQFF. The CDR3 region has the DNA TGTGCCAGCAGCGTAGGGGGCGTGATCAATGAGCAGTTCTTC. The full variable domain, in which reference TRBV9 and TRBJ2-1 provide the parts outside the CDR3, is DSGVTQTPKHLITATGQRVTLRCSPRSGDLSVYWYQQSLDQGLQFLIQYYNGEERAKGNILERFSAQQFPDLHSELNLSSLELGDSALYFCASSVGGVINEQFFGPGTRLTVL.

This sequence joins TRBV6-1 and TRBJ2-5; 13 positions match TRBD2. The length of the CDR3 is 16 residues. Unmatched junction bases numbered 3, after V lost 4 bases and J lost 1 base. The germline CDR1 and CDR2 sequences are MNHNS and SASEGT. The CDR3 loop is CASSALAGGGQETQYF. Written as DNA, the CDR3 is TGTGCCAGCAGTGCACTAGCGGGAGGGGGCCAAGAGACCCAGTACTTC.

The CDR3 DNA reads as TGTGCCAGCAGTTTAGGGGCGACAGGGTCCTTAGGGGAGCAGTTCTTC. This gives the protein CASSLGATGSLGEQFF. This sequence joins TRBV28 and TRBJ2-1; TRBD1 aligns across 7 bases. The CDR3 has 16 amino acids. Germline V lookup: CDR1 MDHEN, CDR2 SYDVKM. J was trimmed by 10 bases and V by 2 bases; bases with no gene match: 14.

The chain has TRBV7-2 and TRBJ1-2; no firm D call. The germline V gene has CDR1 SGHTA and CDR2 FQGNSA. With 1 base removed from V and 4 bases from J, the gap between germline ends came to 13 bases. The CDR3 covers 15 residues. CDR3 nucleotides: TGTGCCAGCAGCTTAGAGCCTTTGGGGTCCTATGGCTACACCTTC. It yields the protein CASSLEPLGSYGYTF. Filled out from reference TRBV7-2 and TRBJ1-2, the complete variable domain reads GAGVSQSPSNKVTEKGKDVELRCDPISGHTALYWYRQSLGQGLEFLIYFQGNSAPDKSGLPSDRFSAERTGGSVSTLTIQRTQQEDSAVYLCASSLEPLGSYGYTFGSGTRLTVV.

The chain links TRBV5-1 to TRBJ2-7; TRBD1 matches at 10 bases. V shed 1 base, J shed 3 bases, and the junction held 13 bases outside the gene matches. Per germline, CDR1 SGHRS and CDR2 YFSETQ. This CDR3 comprises 18 residues. This CDR3 is CASSLRGTGDLNHYEQYF. DNA of the CDR3: TGCGCCAGCAGCTTGAGAGGGACAGGGGACCTAAACCACTACGAGCAGTACTTC.

The J gene is TRBJ2-1, the V gene TRBV5-1; unclear D gene. V lost 5 bases, J lost 7 bases, and 13 bases lay in between. CDR1 and CDR2 (germline): SGHRS, YFSETQ. This CDR3 spans 13 amino acids. CDR3 protein: CASRQNRVNEQFF. The DNA of the CDR3 is TGCGCCAGCAGGCAGAATAGGGTGAATGAGCAGTTCTTC.

The chain combines TRBV18 with TRBJ1-5; TRBD1 agrees at 9 bases. The CDR3 spans 15 residues. Looked up from germline, CDR1 is KGHSH and CDR2 is LQKENI. V gave up 5 bases and J gave up 5 bases; unmatched junction bases: 7. The DNA of the CDR3 is TGTGCCAGCTCATACCTCCGGACAGGGGATCAGCCCCAGCATTTT. As protein: CASSYLRTGDQPQHF.

This chain joins TRBV10-2 and TRBJ2-7; no reliable D call. V shed 5 bases and J shed 5 bases, with 10 bases lying between them. The CDR3 runs 12 residues. Germline CDR1 WSHSY, CDR2 SAAADI. CDR3 protein: CASSQNRDEQYF. The CDR3 DNA reads as TGCGCCAGCAGTCAAAACCGTGACGAGCAGTACTTC.

The V and J genes are TRBV6-1 and TRBJ2-1; a possible D gene is TRBD2 (6 bases). This CDR3 has 17 amino acids. CDR1 is MNHNS, CDR2 SASEGT, per germline. Trimming took 0 bases from V and 2 from J, leaving 14 bases between them. The CDR3 here is CASSEASRSGPYNEQFF. CDR3 sequence (DNA): TGTGCCAGCAGTGAAGCTTCGAGGAGCGGGCCCTACAATGAGCAGTTCTTC.

The chain recombines TRBV5-1 with TRBJ2-5; 12 bases are a match to TRBD2. Germline values: CDR1 SGHRS, CDR2 YFSETQ. This CDR3 has 14 residues. Trimming at V came to 3 bases and at J to 3 bases, leaving 0 bases not matched to a gene. The CDR3 is CASSSSGREETQYF. CDR3 in DNA: TGCGCCAGCAGCTCTAGCGGGAGGGAAGAGACCCAGTACTTC.

This clone was observed once. A junction end diverges from the germline sequence, so it may reflect a read error. The chain recombines TRBV28 with TRBJ1-2; D call uncertain. Germline CDR1 MDHEN, CDR2 SYDVKM. This CDR3 is built from 14 residues. The CDR3 here is CVSSLGPETYGYTF. CDR3 in DNA: TGTGTCAGCAGTTTAGGGCCGGAAACCTATGGCTACACCTTC.

A note on this clone: Compared with germline, one end of the junction differs, possibly owing to a read error. This specimen includes other DNA sequences encoding the same CDR3. V and J are TRBV18 and TRBJ2-7; D remains ambiguous. This CDR3 contains 15 residues. The germline CDR1 and CDR2 sequences are KGHSH and LQKENI. The chain's CDR3 is CASSPPGPSSYEQYF. Here the CDR3 DNA reads TGTGCCAGCTCCCCACCGGGCCCCAGCTCCTACGAGCAGTACTTC.

This rearrangement joins TRBV19 to TRBJ1-5; D gene unclear. Trimming shortened V by 3 bases and J by 0 bases, and 15 bases separated the two germline ends. Germline assignment: CDR1 LNHDA and CDR2 SQIVND (reference sequence). The CDR3 runs to 17 residues. The CDR3 loop is CASSIVPAGISNQPQHF. CDR3 nucleotide sequence: TGTGCCAGTAGTATCGTTCCCGCGGGTATTAGCAATCAGCCCCAGCATTTT.

This clone appeared once. The rearrangement links TRBV7-3 to TRBJ2-2; D call uncertain. The CDR3 spans 14 residues. V was shortened by 1 base and J by 6 bases, with 9 bases between the two germline ends. The germline CDR1 and CDR2 sequences are SGHTA and FQGTGA. The CDR3 protein is CASSLISRPGELFF. The CDR3, as DNA: TGTGCCAGCAGCTTAATTTCGAGGCCCGGGGAGCTGTTTTTT.

This clone came up once. This chain uses TRBV5-1 with TRBJ2-7, with D perhaps TRBD2 (6 bases). The CDR3 consists of 13 residues. From germline, CDR1 is SGHRS and CDR2 YFSETQ. Trimming removed 7 bases at V and 5 bases at J, with 16 bases between. The CDR3 nucleotides are TGCGCCAGCGGCCGCGGCCCGGGGGACGAGCAGTACTTC. Protein: CASGRGPGDEQYF.

The chain uses TRBV13 and TRBJ1-3; D not certain. Germline loops: CDR1 PRHDT, CDR2 FYEKMQ (reference sequence). The CDR3 is 13 residues long. V was clipped by 6 bases and J by 0 bases, with 6 bases between them. The CDR3 sequence: CASSTRSGNTIYF. The CDR3 DNA follows: TGTGCCAGCAGTACCCGCTCTGGAAACACCATATATTTT.

The chain links TRBV11-2 to TRBJ2-7, with TRBD1 identical over 8 bases. Trimming took 7 bases from V and 0 from J; bases not matched to a gene: 8. Germline lookup yields CDR1 SGHAT and CDR2 FQNNGV. This CDR3 contains 15 residues. The CDR3 here is CASKDGTGSSYEQYF. The CDR3 DNA reads TGTGCCAGCAAGGATGGGACAGGCAGCTCCTACGAGCAGTACTTC.

This chain joins TRBV18 and TRBJ2-1; D perhaps matches TRBD2 (6 bases). This CDR3 is 14 amino acids long. Trimming took 2 bases from V and 5 from J, leaving 10 bases between them. Germline V gives CDR1 KGHSH, CDR2 LQKENI. This CDR3 reads CASSPTLADNEQFF. CDR3 nucleotides: TGTGCCAGCTCACCAACATTAGCGGACAATGAGCAGTTCTTC.

This chain joins TRBV4-1 and TRBJ1-4; the D is unclear. This CDR3 spans 16 amino acids. Per the germline V gene, CDR1 is MGHRA and CDR2 is YSYEKL. V lost 1 base to trimming and J lost 0 bases, with 9 bases between them. The CDR3 is CASSQADGATNEKLFF. CDR3 nucleotide sequence: TGCGCCAGCAGCCAAGCGGACGGCGCAACTAATGAAAAACTGTTTTTT.

This chain joins TRBV29-1 and TRBJ2-2; D remains unclear. In germline, CDR1 is SQVTM, CDR2 ANQGSEA. The CDR3 totals 12 residues. V lost 3 bases to trimming and J lost 2 bases, with 4 bases between them. The chain's CDR3 is CSVEVNTGELFF. CDR3 in DNA: TGCAGCGTTGAGGTAAACACCGGGGAGCTGTTTTTT.

About this clone itself: Germline is not matched at one junction end, which may reflect a read error. The CDR3 DNA follows: TGTGCCAGCAGCTTAGGGGGAGGCCCCTCGAACTTC. Translating it yields CASSLGGGPSNF. V and J are TRBV7-6 and TRBJ2-7; possible D gene TRBD2, 6 bases. Germline CDR1 and CDR2: SGHVS and FNYEAQ. This CDR3 has 12 residues.

The chain links TRBV11-2 to TRBJ2-5; 14 nucleotides line up with TRBD2. CDR3 length: 18 amino acids. The germline CDR1 and CDR2 sequences are SGHAT and FQNNGV. The J segment lost 0 bases and the V segment lost 5 bases, leaving 8 bases of the junction unmatched. The CDR3 sequence: CASSGRLAGGPHQETQYF. The CDR3 nucleotides read TGTGCCAGCAGCGGGAGACTAGCGGGAGGGCCCCACCAAGAGACCCAGTACTTC.